These T cell receptor beta chains were read from a single sample in a study of OX40 agonist ivuxolimab in advanced cancers. This table comes from immunoSEQ multiplex PCR, and its TCRdb copy is limited to in-frame clones, with some not included. Of fewer than 60,000 clones listed, 85% were seen once; the top ten hold over 20%. The sequenced sample was CD4+ or CD8+ T cells sorted from blood, obtained in a trial of the OX40 agonist ivuxolimab. The source of these receptors is an adult with an advanced solid tumor such as melanoma, head and neck, liver or kidney cancer. Each CDR3 is given with its conserved first and last residue. The D gene is left open where the match is weak. The size of a clone is reported for some rows only, either as once, few or many, or as a class for expanded clones.

d_gene	v_gene	abundance	j_gene	CDR3aa
.	TRBV13	once	TRBJ2-3	CASSPGGGTDTQYF
TRBD1	TRBV5-1	.	TRBJ1-2	CASSWSGGDYGYTF
.	TRBV27	.	TRBJ2-2	CASSFGASTRELFF
TRBD1	TRBV7-9	.	TRBJ1-4	CASSKTGVGEKLFF
.	TRBV7-2	.	TRBJ2-1	CASSSTWNEQFF
.	TRBV7-8	.	TRBJ2-2	CASSLILGTRNPGELFF
.	TRBV28	.	TRBJ1-1	CASSWTNTEAFF
TRBD1	TRBV7-8	.	TRBJ1-5	CASSLGRQGGVQPQHF
.	TRBV6-6	.	TRBJ1-1	CASRFTENTEAFF
.	TRBV9	.	TRBJ2-3	CASSVGKLGLYTDTQYF
TRBD1	TRBV19	.	TRBJ2-7	CASSTGQGGEQYF
TRBD2	TRBV9	few	TRBJ2-2	CASSNPAGGSTGELFF
.	TRBV15	.	TRBJ1-1	CATSRGSNTEAFF
TRBD1	TRBV6-5	few	TRBJ1-2	CASSGDREGYTF
.	TRBV4-3	.	TRBJ2-1	CASSQQERSYNEQFF
.	TRBV7-9	.	TRBJ2-3	CASSHPLWSTDTQYF
TRBD1	TRBV4-3	.	TRBJ1-2	CASSQEGTGGYGYTF
.	TRBV5-5	.	TRBJ1-5	CASRPGVGNQPQHF
.	TRBV11-2	.	TRBJ1-2	CASSLSANYGYTF
.	TRBV29-1	.	TRBJ1-2	CSVEEPNNYGYTF
.	TRBV6-5	.	TRBJ2-3	CAGGTWPQYF
.	TRBV7-6	once	TRBJ2-2	CASSLEGPRVGGITGELFF
.	TRBV19	.	TRBJ2-7	CASSVSSYEQYF
.	TRBV6-5	.	TRBJ2-5	CASSYGDRDLGETQYF
.	TRBV7-8	.	TRBJ2-7	CALGMGAGEQYF
.	TRBV6-5	few	TRBJ1-6	CASSVGGSNSPLHF
.	TRBV11-2	.	TRBJ2-3	CASSWPGLGTDTQYF
.	TRBV19	.	TRBJ2-2	CASSIVGAGELFF
TRBD1	TRBV18	.	TRBJ2-1	CASSSTGDYNEQFF
.	TRBV6-5	.	TRBJ1-4	CASSYSQGGKLFF
.	TRBV9	once	TRBJ2-1	CASSGHTTGNEQFF
TRBD2	TRBV11-2	.	TRBJ2-1	CASSLVPGGYNEQFF
TRBD2	TRBV27	.	TRBJ2-4	CASSLWGRGDWNIQYF
.	TRBV4-2	.	TRBJ1-1	CASSQDLPRGTEAFF
TRBD1	TRBV7-9	.	TRBJ2-5	CASSWRDRDPETQYF
TRBD1	TRBV19	.	TRBJ2-7	CASSPSRTGVHEQYF
.	TRBV5-6	once	TRBJ1-6	CASSLGFSYNSPLHF
.	TRBV19	.	TRBJ1-5	CATNGRERFSNQPQHF
TRBD1	TRBV11-2	.	TRBJ2-5	CASSIGTGEETQYF
.	TRBV9	.	TRBJ1-3	CASGGGNTIYF
.	TRBV11-2	.	TRBJ2-5	CASSTQRDGETQYF
.	TRBV6-5	.	TRBJ2-5	CASSYGQGLGETQYF
.	TRBV11-2	.	TRBJ1-1	CASSPETGDTEAFF
.	TRBV5-1	.	TRBJ1-2	CASNSGRDGYTF
TRBD1	TRBV11-2	.	TRBJ1-1	CASSNYPQTGGRVNTEAFF
.	TRBV9	.	TRBJ2-7	CASSPGPYEQYF
.	TRBV10-1	.	TRBJ1-2	CASRRRGRAYYGYTF
.	TRBV7-6	.	TRBJ2-1	CASSFNNEQFF
.	TRBV7-9	.	TRBJ2-3	CASSETDTDTQYF
.	TRBV19	once	TRBJ1-5	CASSMWPGADLSNQPQHF